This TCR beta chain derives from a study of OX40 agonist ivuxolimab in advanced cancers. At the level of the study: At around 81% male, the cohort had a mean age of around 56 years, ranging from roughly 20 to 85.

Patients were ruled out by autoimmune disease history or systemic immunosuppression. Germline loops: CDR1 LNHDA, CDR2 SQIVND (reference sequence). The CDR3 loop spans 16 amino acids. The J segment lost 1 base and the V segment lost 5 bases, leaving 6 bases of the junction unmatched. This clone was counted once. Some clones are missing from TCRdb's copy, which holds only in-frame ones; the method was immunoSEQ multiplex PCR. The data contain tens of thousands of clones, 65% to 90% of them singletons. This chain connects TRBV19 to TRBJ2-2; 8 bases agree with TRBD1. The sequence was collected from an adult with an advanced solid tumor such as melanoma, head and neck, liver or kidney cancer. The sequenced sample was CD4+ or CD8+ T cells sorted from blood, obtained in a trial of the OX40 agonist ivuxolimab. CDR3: CASSSGQGWNTGELFF. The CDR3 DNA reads TGTGCCAGTAGTTCCGGACAGGGATGGAACACCGGGGAGCTGTTTTTT.